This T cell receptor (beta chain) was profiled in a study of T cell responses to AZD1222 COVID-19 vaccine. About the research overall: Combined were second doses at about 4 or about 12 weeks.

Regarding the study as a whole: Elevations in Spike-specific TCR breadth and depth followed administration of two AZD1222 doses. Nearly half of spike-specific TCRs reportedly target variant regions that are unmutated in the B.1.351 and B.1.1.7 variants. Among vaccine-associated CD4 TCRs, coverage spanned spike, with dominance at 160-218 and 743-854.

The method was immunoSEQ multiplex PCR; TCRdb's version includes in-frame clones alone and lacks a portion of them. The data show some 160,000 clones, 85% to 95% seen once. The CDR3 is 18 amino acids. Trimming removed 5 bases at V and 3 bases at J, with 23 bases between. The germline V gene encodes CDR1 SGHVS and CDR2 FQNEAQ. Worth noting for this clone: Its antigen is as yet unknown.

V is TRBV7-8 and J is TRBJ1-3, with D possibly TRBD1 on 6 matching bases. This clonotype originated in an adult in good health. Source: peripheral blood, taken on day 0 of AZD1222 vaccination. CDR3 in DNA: TGTGCCAGCAGCCCCTCGCCATACGAAACAGGGTTTGGAAACACCATATATTTT. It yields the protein CASSPSPYETGFGNTIYF.